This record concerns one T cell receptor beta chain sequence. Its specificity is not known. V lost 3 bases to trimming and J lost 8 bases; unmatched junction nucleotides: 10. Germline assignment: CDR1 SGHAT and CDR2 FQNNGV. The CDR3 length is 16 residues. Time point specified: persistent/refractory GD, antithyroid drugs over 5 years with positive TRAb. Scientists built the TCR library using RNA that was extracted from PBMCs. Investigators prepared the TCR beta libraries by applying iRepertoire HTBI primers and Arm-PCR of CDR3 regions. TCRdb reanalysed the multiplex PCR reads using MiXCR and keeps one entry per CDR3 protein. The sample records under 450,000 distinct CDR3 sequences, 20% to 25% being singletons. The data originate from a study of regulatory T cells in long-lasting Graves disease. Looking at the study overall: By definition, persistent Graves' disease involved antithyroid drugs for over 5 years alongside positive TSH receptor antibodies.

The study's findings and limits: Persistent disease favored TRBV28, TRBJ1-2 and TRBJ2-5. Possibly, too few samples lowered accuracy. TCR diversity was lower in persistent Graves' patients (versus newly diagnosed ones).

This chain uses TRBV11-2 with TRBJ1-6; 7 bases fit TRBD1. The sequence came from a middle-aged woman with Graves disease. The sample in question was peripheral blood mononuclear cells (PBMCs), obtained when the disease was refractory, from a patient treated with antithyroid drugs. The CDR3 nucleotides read TGTGCCAGCAGCTTCGAACAGGGGTTTCTTTATTCACCCCTCCACTTT. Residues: CASSFEQGFLYSPLHF. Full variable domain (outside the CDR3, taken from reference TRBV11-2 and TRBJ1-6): EAGVAQSPRYKIIEKRQSVAFWCNPISGHATLYWYQQILGQGPKLLIQFQNNGVVDDSQLPKDRFSAERLKGVDSTLKIQPAKLEDSAVYLCASSFEQGFLYSPLHFGNGTRLTVT.